The T cell receptor beta chain described here comes from a study of T cells in Graves' hyperthyroidism and ophthalmopathy. This clonotype was detected ten times or more. A read error may produce the germline difference seen at one junction end. RNA transcripts gave rise to amplified TCR beta CDR3 regions. The study used the HTBI primer set for a first-round RT-PCR of the TCR CDR3. Using its own MiXCR run on the multiplex PCR reads, TCRdb lists one record per CDR3 protein. The repertoire has a few hundred thousand distinct CDR3 sequences, approximately 14% of them found once; the top ten carry more than 4.5%. Exclusions: uncontrolled infection, other autoimmune disease, pregnancy, lactation. Germline loops: CDR1 SGHRS, CDR2 YFSETQ. The CDR3 covers 14 residues.

The chain is built from TRBV5-1 and TRBJ1-3, with unresolved D. The TCR comes from a woman aged 25 to 39 with Graves' hyperthyroidism that later progressed to Graves' ophthalmopathy. Material: blood. CDR3 DNA sequence: TGTGCCAGCAGCTTGGGCAGCTCTGGAAACACCATATATTTT. Its protein product is CASSLGSSGNTIYF.